The rows below give T cell receptor beta chains drawn from one sample of a study of blood T cell repertoires in COVID-19. The assay was immunoSEQ multiplex PCR, and TCRdb's table has in-frame clones only and misses some. The sample has around 250,000 clones; just under 90% are singletons. Sequencing was performed on PBMCs or T cells enriched from blood (not recorded which). These receptors all come from a man between 50 and 59 years old who had been exposed to COVID-19. The CDR3 runs from the conserved cysteine through the conserved F or W. Fields, in order: D gene, V gene, clone size, J gene, CDR3 length, CDR3 DNA, CDR3 protein. A D gene is named only where the DNA matches it firmly. Size values are once, few and many counts, or a class for expanded clones, and some rows have none.

d_call: NA; v_call: TRBV5-1; clone_size: few; j_call: TRBJ2-2; cdr3_length: 14; cdr3_nt: TGCGCCAGCAGCTCGATGGCGGTAGGAGGGGAGCTGTTTTTT; cdr3_aa: CASSSMAVGGELFF
d_call: TRBD1; v_call: TRBV10-3; clone_size: NA; j_call: TRBJ2-1; cdr3_length: 15; cdr3_nt: TGTGCCATCAGTGAGGGACAGGGGACGGGCGATGAGCAGTTCTTC; cdr3_aa: CAISEGQGTGDEQFF
d_call: NA; v_call: TRBV7-2; clone_size: NA; j_call: TRBJ1-2; cdr3_length: 15; cdr3_nt: TGTGCCAGCAGCCCGGGACTCCCGGAGGTCTATGGCTACACCTTC; cdr3_aa: CASSPGLPEVYGYTF
d_call: TRBD2; v_call: TRBV7-2; clone_size: NA; j_call: TRBJ2-5; cdr3_length: 15; cdr3_nt: TGTGCCAGCAGCTCCCCTAGCGGGGTAAAAGAGACCCAGTACTTC; cdr3_aa: CASSSPSGVKETQYF
d_call: NA; v_call: TRBV5-1; clone_size: NA; j_call: TRBJ2-5; cdr3_length: 12; cdr3_nt: TGCGCCAGCGGCGGGATCGGAGAGACCCAGTACTTC; cdr3_aa: CASGGIGETQYF
d_call: NA; v_call: TRBV11-2; clone_size: once; j_call: TRBJ2-5; cdr3_length: 16; cdr3_nt: TGTGCCAGCAGCCTTCCCTGGGTTAGCGCGGGAGAGACCCAGTACTTC; cdr3_aa: CASSLPWVSAGETQYF
d_call: NA; v_call: TRBV5-5; clone_size: NA; j_call: TRBJ1-5; cdr3_length: 17; cdr3_nt: TGTGCCAGCAGCTTGGGGGAGGCGGTCGTTAGCAATCAGCCCCAGCATTTT; cdr3_aa: CASSLGEAVVSNQPQHF
d_call: NA; v_call: TRBV20-1; clone_size: NA; j_call: TRBJ1-5; cdr3_length: 16; cdr3_nt: TGCAGTGCTAGTTTCAGGGCCTTCCTAAGCAATCAGCCCCAGCATTTT; cdr3_aa: CSASFRAFLSNQPQHF
d_call: TRBD2; v_call: TRBV5-6; clone_size: NA; j_call: TRBJ2-3; cdr3_length: 14; cdr3_nt: TGTGCCAGCAGCTTTGAACTAGCGGCAGATACGCAGTATTTT; cdr3_aa: CASSFELAADTQYF
d_call: TRBD2; v_call: TRBV2; clone_size: few; j_call: TRBJ2-7; cdr3_length: 17; cdr3_nt: TGTGCCAGCAGTGATGTGGCTAGCGGGGGGACTACCTACGAGCAGTACTTC; cdr3_aa: CASSDVASGGTTYEQYF
d_call: NA; v_call: TRBV28; clone_size: NA; j_call: TRBJ1-1; cdr3_length: 15; cdr3_nt: TGTGCCAGCAGCCCGGGAGGGGGTTTGAACACTGAAGCTTTCTTT; cdr3_aa: CASSPGGGLNTEAFF
d_call: NA; v_call: TRBV4-2; clone_size: NA; j_call: TRBJ2-1; cdr3_length: 13; cdr3_nt: TGTGCCAGCAGCATTGTCGGTGTCCGTGAGCAGTTCTTC; cdr3_aa: CASSIVGVREQFF
d_call: NA; v_call: TRBV7-2; clone_size: NA; j_call: TRBJ2-3; cdr3_length: 14; cdr3_nt: TGTGCCAGCAGCTTAGCGGGAGTGGAAGATACGCAGTATTTT; cdr3_aa: CASSLAGVEDTQYF
d_call: TRBD1; v_call: TRBV14; clone_size: NA; j_call: TRBJ1-3; cdr3_length: 14; cdr3_nt: TGTGCCAGCAGCCCGACAGGGGCTGGAAACACCATATATTTT; cdr3_aa: CASSPTGAGNTIYF
d_call: TRBD2; v_call: TRBV3-1/TRBV3-2; clone_size: NA; j_call: TRBJ2-1; cdr3_length: 15; cdr3_nt: TGTGCCAGCAGCCAGGGACTAGTTATGGGGGATGAGCAGTTCTTC; cdr3_aa: CASSQGLVMGDEQFF
d_call: NA; v_call: TRBV18; clone_size: NA; j_call: TRBJ1-5; cdr3_length: 15; cdr3_nt: TGTGCCAGCTCACCACCGTCCGAGTATAATCAGCCCCAGCATTTT; cdr3_aa: CASSPPSEYNQPQHF
d_call: NA; v_call: TRBV24-1; clone_size: NA; j_call: TRBJ2-3; cdr3_length: 17; cdr3_nt: TGTGCCACCAGTGATCCCGGGGGAGAGGGGAGCACAGATACGCAGTATTTT; cdr3_aa: CATSDPGGEGSTDTQYF
d_call: NA; v_call: TRBV6-6; clone_size: once; j_call: TRBJ1-2; cdr3_length: 14; cdr3_nt: TGTGCCAGCAGTCCCGACTGGACAGCCTATGGCTACACCTTC; cdr3_aa: CASSPDWTAYGYTF
d_call: NA; v_call: TRBV5-1; clone_size: NA; j_call: TRBJ2-5; cdr3_length: 15; cdr3_nt: TGCGCCAGCAGCTTGGAACCCACATCACAAGAGACCCAGTACTTC; cdr3_aa: CASSLEPTSQETQYF
d_call: TRBD2; v_call: TRBV7-2; clone_size: NA; j_call: TRBJ2-3; cdr3_length: 17; cdr3_nt: TGTGCCAGCAGCCCAACTAGGACGCCGGGGGGGACAGATACGCAGTATTTT; cdr3_aa: CASSPTRTPGGTDTQYF
d_call: TRBD1; v_call: TRBV2; clone_size: NA; j_call: TRBJ2-5; cdr3_length: 15; cdr3_nt: TGTGCCAGCAGGGCTGGACAGGGGGTAAGGGAGACCCAGTACTTC; cdr3_aa: CASRAGQGVRETQYF
d_call: TRBD1; v_call: TRBV11-3; clone_size: NA; j_call: TRBJ2-1; cdr3_length: 19; cdr3_nt: TGTGCCAGCAGCCCGGGACCTGATTTCGGGACAGGGGTGAACAATGAGCAGTTCTTC; cdr3_aa: CASSPGPDFGTGVNNEQFF
d_call: TRBD1; v_call: TRBV5-4; clone_size: NA; j_call: TRBJ1-2; cdr3_length: 14; cdr3_nt: TGTGCCAGCAGCTTGAAGGGGGCAGGGGGTGGCTACACCTTC; cdr3_aa: CASSLKGAGGGYTF
d_call: NA; v_call: TRBV18; clone_size: NA; j_call: TRBJ1-2; cdr3_length: 15; cdr3_nt: TGTGCCAGCTCACCGGTGACGGCTAGGAGCTATGGCTACACCTTC; cdr3_aa: CASSPVTARSYGYTF
d_call: NA; v_call: TRBV5-1; clone_size: few; j_call: TRBJ1-1; cdr3_length: 15; cdr3_nt: TGCGCCAGCAGCTTAGCTGGCCGTGAGGATGGTGAAGCTTTCTTT; cdr3_aa: CASSLAGREDGEAFF
d_call: NA; v_call: TRBV2; clone_size: NA; j_call: TRBJ1-3; cdr3_length: 15; cdr3_nt: TGTGCCAGCCAGCCTGACGAGGGCTCTGGAAACACCATATATTTT; cdr3_aa: CASQPDEGSGNTIYF
d_call: TRBD2; v_call: TRBV4-1; clone_size: NA; j_call: TRBJ2-2; cdr3_length: 17; cdr3_nt: TGCGCCAGCAGCCCCCTAGGTGGTAGCGGGGGGACCGGGGAGCTGTTTTTT; cdr3_aa: CASSPLGGSGGTGELFF
d_call: TRBD1; v_call: TRBV15; clone_size: NA; j_call: TRBJ1-2; cdr3_length: 15; cdr3_nt: TGTGCCACCAGCAGAGGGAGACAGGGATATTATGGCTACACCTTC; cdr3_aa: CATSRGRQGYYGYTF
d_call: NA; v_call: TRBV28; clone_size: NA; j_call: TRBJ1-3; cdr3_length: 14; cdr3_nt: TGTGCCAGCAGTTTAAGACATTCGGGGAACACCATATATTTT; cdr3_aa: CASSLRHSGNTIYF
d_call: TRBD1; v_call: TRBV19; clone_size: NA; j_call: TRBJ1-2; cdr3_length: 15; cdr3_nt: TGTGCCAGTAGTATAGTACCCAGGGGGCACTATGGCTACACCTTC; cdr3_aa: CASSIVPRGHYGYTF
d_call: TRBD1; v_call: TRBV7-9; clone_size: NA; j_call: TRBJ2-7; cdr3_length: 16; cdr3_nt: TGTGCCAGCAGCTTAGGGACAGGGATTCCCCATGACGAGCAGTACTTC; cdr3_aa: CASSLGTGIPHDEQYF
d_call: NA; v_call: TRBV30; clone_size: NA; j_call: TRBJ1-5; cdr3_length: 14; cdr3_nt: TGTGCCTCTCGACAGTCAAATAGCAATCAGCCCCAGCATTTT; cdr3_aa: CASRQSNSNQPQHF
d_call: TRBD1; v_call: TRBV5-4; clone_size: NA; j_call: TRBJ1-1; cdr3_length: 15; cdr3_nt: TGTGCCAGCAGCTTGGGGGGACAGGCGGACACTGAAGCTTTCTTT; cdr3_aa: CASSLGGQADTEAFF
d_call: NA; v_call: TRBV10-3; clone_size: NA; j_call: TRBJ1-6; cdr3_length: 16; cdr3_nt: TGTGCCATCAGTGAGTCTCCGGGCAGGGAAAATTCACCCCTCCACTTT; cdr3_aa: CAISESPGRENSPLHF
d_call: NA; v_call: TRBV7-6; clone_size: NA; j_call: TRBJ2-2; cdr3_length: 14; cdr3_nt: TGTGCCACTGGACTTGCGTATATCACCGGGGAGCTGTTTTTT; cdr3_aa: CATGLAYITGELFF
d_call: NA; v_call: TRBV7-3; clone_size: NA; j_call: TRBJ1-1; cdr3_length: 18; cdr3_nt: TGTGCCAGCAGCTTAGGGGCGTTCACTCATGGAGCGAACACTGAAGCTTTCTTT; cdr3_aa: CASSLGAFTHGANTEAFF
d_call: TRBD2; v_call: TRBV9; clone_size: NA; j_call: TRBJ2-3; cdr3_length: 16; cdr3_nt: TGTGCCAGCAGCCCCGGACTAGCGGTGAGCACAGATACGCAGTATTTT; cdr3_aa: CASSPGLAVSTDTQYF
d_call: NA; v_call: TRBV30; clone_size: NA; j_call: TRBJ2-2; cdr3_length: 15; cdr3_nt: TGTGCCTGGAGTCTTTGGACAGTAGGCACCGGGGAGCTGTTTTTT; cdr3_aa: CAWSLWTVGTGELFF
d_call: NA; v_call: TRBV14; clone_size: NA; j_call: TRBJ1-6; cdr3_length: 14; cdr3_nt: TGTGCCAGCAGCCAAGTCCAGGGGAAATCACCCCTCCACTTT; cdr3_aa: CASSQVQGKSPLHF
d_call: TRBD1; v_call: TRBV28; clone_size: NA; j_call: TRBJ1-2; cdr3_length: 16; cdr3_nt: TGTGCCAGCAGTCAACCGGGACAGGGCGGAAACTATGGCTACACCTTC; cdr3_aa: CASSQPGQGGNYGYTF
d_call: NA; v_call: TRBV7-9; clone_size: NA; j_call: TRBJ1-4; cdr3_length: 12; cdr3_nt: TGTGCCAGCAGCAAAGACAGATCCCTGCTGTTTTTT; cdr3_aa: CASSKDRSLLFF
d_call: TRBD1; v_call: TRBV28; clone_size: once; j_call: TRBJ1-2; cdr3_length: 17; cdr3_nt: TGTGCCAGCAGTCCCACGACAGGGGGGCCCCCCCCATTCGGCTACACCTTC; cdr3_aa: CASSPTTGGPPPFGYTF
d_call: TRBD1; v_call: TRBV2; clone_size: NA; j_call: TRBJ1-2; cdr3_length: 13; cdr3_nt: TGTGCCAGCAGACTAGACAGGGCGGGGGGCTACACCTTC; cdr3_aa: CASRLDRAGGYTF
d_call: NA; v_call: TRBV21-1; clone_size: once; j_call: TRBJ1-4; cdr3_length: 19; cdr3_nt: TGTGCCAGCAGCAAAACTTGCTGCACCCGAGACGCAGGACTTGAAAAACTGTTTTTT; cdr3_aa: CASSKTCCTRDAGLEKLFF